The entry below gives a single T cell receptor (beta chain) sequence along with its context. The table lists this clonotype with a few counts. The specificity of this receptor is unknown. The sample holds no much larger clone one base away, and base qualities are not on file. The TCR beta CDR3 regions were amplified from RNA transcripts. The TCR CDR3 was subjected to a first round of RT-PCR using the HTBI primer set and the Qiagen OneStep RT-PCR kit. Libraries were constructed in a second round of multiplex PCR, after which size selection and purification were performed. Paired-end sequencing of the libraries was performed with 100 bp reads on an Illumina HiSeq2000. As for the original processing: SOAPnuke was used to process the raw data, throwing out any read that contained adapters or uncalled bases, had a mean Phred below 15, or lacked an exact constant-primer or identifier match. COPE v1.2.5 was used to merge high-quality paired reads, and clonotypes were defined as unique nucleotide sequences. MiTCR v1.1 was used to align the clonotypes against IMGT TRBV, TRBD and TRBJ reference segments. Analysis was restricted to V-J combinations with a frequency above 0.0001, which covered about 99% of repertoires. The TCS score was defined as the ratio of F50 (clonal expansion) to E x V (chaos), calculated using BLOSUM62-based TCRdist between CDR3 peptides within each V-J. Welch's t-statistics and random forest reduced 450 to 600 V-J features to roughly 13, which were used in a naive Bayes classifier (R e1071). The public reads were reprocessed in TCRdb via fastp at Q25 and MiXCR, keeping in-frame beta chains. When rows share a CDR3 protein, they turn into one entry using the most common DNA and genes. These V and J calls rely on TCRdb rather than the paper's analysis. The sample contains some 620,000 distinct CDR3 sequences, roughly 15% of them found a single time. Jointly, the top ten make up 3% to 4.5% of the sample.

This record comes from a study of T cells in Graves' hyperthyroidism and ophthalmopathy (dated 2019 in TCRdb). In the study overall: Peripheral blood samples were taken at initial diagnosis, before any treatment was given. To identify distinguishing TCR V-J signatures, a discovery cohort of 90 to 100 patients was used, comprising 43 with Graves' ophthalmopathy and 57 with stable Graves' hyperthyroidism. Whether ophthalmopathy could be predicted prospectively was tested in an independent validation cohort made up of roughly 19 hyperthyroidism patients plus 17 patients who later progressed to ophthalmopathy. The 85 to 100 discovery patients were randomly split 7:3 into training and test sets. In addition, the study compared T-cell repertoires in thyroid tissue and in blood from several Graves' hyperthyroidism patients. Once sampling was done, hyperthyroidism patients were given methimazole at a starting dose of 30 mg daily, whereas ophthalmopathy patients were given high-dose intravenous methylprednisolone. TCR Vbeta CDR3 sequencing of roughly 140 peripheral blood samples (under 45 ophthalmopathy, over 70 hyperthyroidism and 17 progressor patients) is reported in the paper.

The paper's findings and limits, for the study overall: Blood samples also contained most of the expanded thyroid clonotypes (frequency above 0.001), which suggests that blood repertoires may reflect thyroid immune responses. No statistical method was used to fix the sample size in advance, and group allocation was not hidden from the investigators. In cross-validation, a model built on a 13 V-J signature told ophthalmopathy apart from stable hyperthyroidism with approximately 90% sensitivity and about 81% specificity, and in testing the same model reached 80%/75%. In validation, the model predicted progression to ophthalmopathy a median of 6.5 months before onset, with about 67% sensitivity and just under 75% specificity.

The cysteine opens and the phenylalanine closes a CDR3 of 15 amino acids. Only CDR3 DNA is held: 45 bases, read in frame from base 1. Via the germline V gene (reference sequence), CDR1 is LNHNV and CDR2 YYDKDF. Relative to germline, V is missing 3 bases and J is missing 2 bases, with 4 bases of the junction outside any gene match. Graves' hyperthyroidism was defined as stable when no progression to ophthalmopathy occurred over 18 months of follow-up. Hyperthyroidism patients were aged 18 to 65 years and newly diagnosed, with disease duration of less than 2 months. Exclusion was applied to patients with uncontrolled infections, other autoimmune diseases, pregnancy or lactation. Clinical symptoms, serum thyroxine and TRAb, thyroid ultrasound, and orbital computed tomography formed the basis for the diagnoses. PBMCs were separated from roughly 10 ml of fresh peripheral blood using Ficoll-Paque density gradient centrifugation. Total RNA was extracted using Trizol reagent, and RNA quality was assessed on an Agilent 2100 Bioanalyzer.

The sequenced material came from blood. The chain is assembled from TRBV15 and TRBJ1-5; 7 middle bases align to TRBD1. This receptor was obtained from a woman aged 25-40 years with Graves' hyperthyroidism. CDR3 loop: CATSSTGEGNQPQHF. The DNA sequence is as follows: TGTGCCACCAGCAGTACAGGGGAAGGCAATCAGCCCCAGCATTTT.